The 21 T cell receptor beta chains listed next were all sequenced from one sample in a study of patients and donors after allogeneic stem cell transplantation. TCRdb reprocessed the RT-PCR reads via MiXCR and lists one record per CDR3 protein. The sample yields hundreds of thousands of distinct CDR3 sequences, more than 35% seen once. Specimen: blood, either unsorted or a sorted T cell fraction (not recorded which). These TCRs come from a human donor who was either an allogeneic HSCT recipient or a stem cell or donor lymphocyte infusion donor (not recorded which). It is not recorded whose cells these are; they may come from a transplant donor.

This clonotype turned up a few times. The chain couples TRBV5-1 to TRBJ2-3; D is uncertain. This CDR3 region has 14 residues. The V end was cut by 3 bases, the J end by 3 bases, with 11 bases between. Germline V gives CDR1 SGHRS, CDR2 YFSETQ. The CDR3 loop reads CASSSQRETDTQYF. CDR3 nucleotide sequence: TGCGCCAGCAGCTCCCAGCGTGAGACAGATACGCAGTATTTT.

This clonotype came up once. The V and J genes are TRBV7-9 and TRBJ1-5; possible D gene TRBD1, 5 bases. Per germline, CDR1 SEHNR and CDR2 FQNEAQ (reference sequence). The CDR3 spans 15 residues. V was clipped by 1 base and J by 6 bases, with 13 bases between them. The CDR3 region is CASSLVGPGSQPQHF. The CDR3 DNA reads TGTGCCAGCAGCTTAGTGGGGCCCGGCAGTCAGCCCCAGCATTTT.

The chain uses TRBV4-2 and TRBJ1-3; D uncertain. Germline V gives CDR1 LGHNA, CDR2 YNFKEQ. The CDR3 consists of 17 residues. V lost 0 bases and J lost 0, with 12 bases in between. CDR3: CASSQDLPPGSGNTIYF. Written as DNA, the CDR3 is TGTGCCAGCAGCCAAGATCTGCCTCCGGGCTCTGGAAACACCATATATTTT.

This clonotype was observed a few times. This rearrangement joins TRBV7-8 to TRBJ1-5; D is unresolved. Germline V lookup: CDR1 SGHVS, CDR2 FQNEAQ. The CDR3 has 16 residues. Trimming stripped 4 bases from V and 4 bases from J, with 17 bases between. CDR3 sequence (DNA): TGTGCCAGCAGCTCCGATTTTATAGGTATGAATCAGCCCCAGCATTTT. This codes for CASSSDFIGMNQPQHF.

The rearrangement links TRBV4-2 to TRBJ1-1; no definite D call. Germline V lookup: CDR1 LGHNA, CDR2 YNFKEQ. The CDR3 totals 13 residues. Trimming shortened V by 1 base and J by 11 bases, and 14 bases separated the two germline ends. The CDR3 here is CASSQGLTMWAFF. In nucleotides, the CDR3 is TGTGCCAGCAGCCAAGGCTTGACTATGTGGGCTTTCTTT.

Points on this clonotype: One junction end disagrees with the germline gene, perhaps due to a read error. V is TRBV6-5 and J is TRBJ1-6; D uncertain. Germline V CDR1 and CDR2: MNHEY, SVGAGI. The CDR3 has 14 residues. The CDR3 bases are TGTGCCAGCAGAACCGCGAGGGAGCGATCACTCCTCCACTTT. Protein sequence: CASRTARERSLLHF.

This chain joins TRBV5-1 and TRBJ2-7; D ambiguous. This CDR3 contains 15 residues. Per the germline V gene, CDR1 is SGHRS and CDR2 is YFSETQ. V was cut by 1 base and J by 3 bases, with 14 bases left in between. The CDR3 nucleotides read TGCGCCAGCAGCTTGTCAGGCGGAAGAAGCTACGAGCAGTACTTC. It translates to CASSLSGGRSYEQYF.

The chain combines TRBV20-1 with TRBJ2-6; unclear D gene. The CDR3 contains 14 residues. Germline V gene lookup returns CDR1 DFQATT and CDR2 SNEGSKA (reference sequence). Trimming left V 7 bases short and J 0 bases short, with 10 bases between. CDR3 sequence (DNA): TGCAGTGTCGGACGATTCTCTGGGGCCAACGTCCTGACTTTC. Its protein is CSVGRFSGANVLTF.

The gene calls are TRBV6-5 and TRBJ2-2; 11 bases line up with TRBD1. Germline assignment: CDR1 MNHEY and CDR2 SVGAGI. This CDR3 has 15 residues. The J segment lost 7 bases and the V segment lost 4 bases, leaving 5 bases of the junction unmatched. The CDR3 region is CASSSGTGGFGELFF. The CDR3 region has the DNA TGTGCCAGCAGTTCAGGGACAGGGGGGTTCGGGGAGCTGTTTTTT.

This clonotype came up a few times. The chain joins TRBV3-1 to TRBJ2-3; no firm D call. Germline loops: CDR1 LGHDT, CDR2 YNNKEL (reference sequence). Trimming stripped 1 base from V and 2 bases from J, with 13 bases between. The CDR3 is 16 amino acids. The CDR3 nucleotides are TGTGCCAGCAGCCAAGTGCATCCACCCGACACAGATACGCAGTATTTT. The encoded protein is CASSQVHPPDTDTQYF.

The chain carries TRBV29-1 and TRBJ1-4; 11 nucleotides line up with TRBD1. Trimming cost V 8 bases and J 7 bases; bases outside gene matches: 15. The CDR3 length is 16 residues. Germline CDR1 is SQVTM and CDR2 is ANQGSEA. The CDR3 protein is CSSLEDRGRGGEKLFF. The CDR3 nucleotides are TGCAGCTCCCTGGAGGACAGGGGGCGCGGTGGTGAAAAACTGTTTTTT.

The V call is TRBV5-1, the J call TRBJ2-7; TRBD1 might be the D (5 bases). V lost 5 bases and J lost 4, with 13 bases in between. In germline, CDR1 is SGHRS, CDR2 YFSETQ. The CDR3 sequence is 13 residues long. The DNA of the CDR3 is TGCGCCAGCAGAACAGGCCCCATATACGAGCAGTACTTC. This translates into CASRTGPIYEQYF. The variable domain in full, with the rest retrieved from reference TRBV5-1 and TRBJ2-7, is KAGVTQTPRYLIKTRGQQVTLSCSPISGHRSVSWYQQTPGQGLQFLFEYFSETQRNKGNFPGRFSGRQFSNSRSEMNVSTLELGDSALYLCASRTGPIYEQYFGPGTRLTVT.

This clonotype was counted between two and nine times. The chain uses TRBV5-1 and TRBJ1-2, with TRBD1 matching over 7 bases. The J segment lost 5 bases and the V segment lost 6 bases, leaving 16 bases of the junction unmatched. Germline CDR1 SGHRS, CDR2 YFSETQ. This CDR3 region has 16 residues. DNA for the CDR3: TGCGCCAGCAACCGAGACAGGGTCACGAAAAAATATGGCTACACCTTC. This translates into CASNRDRVTKKYGYTF.

This chain links TRBV7-2 with TRBJ2-1, with D perhaps matching TRBD1 (6 bases). The CDR3 is 17 amino acids. V was cut by 1 base and J by 3 bases, with 16 bases left in between. Germline CDR1 reads SGHTA; CDR2 reads FQGNSA. The chain's CDR3 is CASSLVGAKAFYNEQFF. CDR3 nucleotides: TGTGCCAGCAGCTTAGTGGGGGCCAAAGCTTTCTACAATGAGCAGTTCTTC. The full variable domain, its missing parts supplied by reference TRBV7-2 and TRBJ2-1, is GAGVSQSPSNKVTEKGKDVELRCDPISGHTALYWYRQSLGQGLEFLIYFQGNSAPDKSGLPSDRFSAERTGGSVSTLTIQRTQQEDSAVYLCASSLVGAKAFYNEQFFGPGTRLTVL.

This clonotype has only a few counts. The chain links TRBV6-6 to TRBJ1-1; D remains unclear. Trimming removed 7 bases from V and 0 bases from J, with 12 bases in between. Germline values: CDR1 MNHNY, CDR2 SVGAGI (reference sequence). This CDR3 has 14 residues. CDR3 bases: TGTGCCAGCAATAAGGCGTACATGAACACTGAAGCTTTCTTT. This translates into CASNKAYMNTEAFF.

Only a few counts were recorded for this clonotype. The J gene is TRBJ2-1, the V gene TRBV20-1; D perhaps matches TRBD1 (5 bases). Trimming took 3 bases from V and 4 from J, leaving 10 bases between them. The CDR3 totals 13 residues. Germline CDR1 and CDR2: DFQATT and SNEGSKA (reference sequence). CDR3 protein: CSARLGPYNEQFF. CDR3 bases: TGCAGTGCTAGGCTGGGGCCGTACAATGAGCAGTTCTTC.

The V gene is TRBV12-3 or TRBV12-4, the J gene TRBJ2-7; 9 bases agree with TRBD2. The CDR3 covers 12 residues. V trimming: 5 bases; J trimming: 9 bases; junction bases outside the gene matches: 5. The CDR3 coding sequence is TGTGCCAGCAGTCCCCTAGCGGGGTCGCAGTACTTC. Translation: CASSPLAGSQYF.

This chain links TRBV5-1 with TRBJ1-1, with D uncertain. Trimming pared 0 bases from V and 8 bases from J, leaving 11 bases between. Looked up from germline, CDR1 is SGHRS and CDR2 is YFSETQ. This CDR3 has 13 amino acids. The CDR3 DNA is TGCGCCAGCAGCTTGGAGGCGCCGGGGGAAGCTTTCTTT. This gives the protein CASSLEAPGEAFF.

In this sample, this clonotype turned up a few times. The chain recombines TRBV12-3 or TRBV12-4 with TRBJ1-6; D is possibly TRBD1 (5 bases). The V end lost 7 bases, the J end lost 7 bases, and 14 bases lay between the germline ends. The CDR3 extends over 14 amino acids. The CDR3 bases are TGTGCCAGCACCCAAGCGGGGCCCAATTCACCCCTCCACTTT. Its protein is CASTQAGPNSPLHF.

The chain carries TRBV10-3 and TRBJ1-2; the match to TRBD1 covers 10 bases. CDR1 is ENHRY and CDR2 is SYGVKD in the germline V gene. The CDR3 is made up of 12 amino acids. After removal of 6 bases from V and 9 bases from J, the junction contained 4 bases not matched to a gene. The CDR3 spells CAIRGTGESYTF. For the CDR3, the DNA is TGTGCCATCAGGGGGACAGGGGAGAGCTACACCTTC.

The CDR3 sequence: CASRGAESGELFF. DNA for the CDR3: TGCGCCAGCAGGGGGGCCGAATCCGGGGAGCTGTTTTTT. J is TRBJ2-2 and V is TRBV5-1, with D tentatively TRBD1 (6 bases). The CDR3 is made up of 13 amino acids. Germline V CDR1 and CDR2: SGHRS, YFSETQ. Between the trimmed V and J ends, which lost 5 bases and 6 bases, there was a span of 11 bases.